This T cell receptor beta chain was documented in a study of cytomegalovirus exposure and HLA in healthy donors. This CDR3 region has 15 residues. Germline-derived CDR1 and CDR2 are SGHRS and YFSETQ. The ends were cut back, 0 bases at V and 2 bases at J, with 8 bases in the middle. Primers: 60 Vbeta forward and 13 Jbeta reverse. Measured with immunoSEQ multiplex PCR; TCRdb has only the in-frame clones, and not every one. Of about 93,000 clones in the sample, 78% were seen once. This clonotype originated in a woman between 40 and 50 years old in good health and CMV-seronegative. V gene TRBV5-1 combines with J gene TRBJ2-2; D is possibly TRBD1 (5 bases). Sequenced input: PBMCs. The CDR3 region has the DNA TGCGCCAGCAGCTTGGACAGGTTTAACACCGGGGAGCTGTTTTTT. It is translated as CASSLDRFNTGELFF.